A selection of T cell receptor beta chains follows, all from one sample in a study of cytomegalovirus exposure and HLA in healthy donors. The assay was immunoSEQ multiplex PCR, and TCRdb's table has in-frame clones only and misses some. This table has nearly 95,000 clones, 6% to 9% appearing once. Material: PBMCs. The receptors were gathered from a man aged 50 or older in good health and CMV-seronegative. The CDR3 runs from the conserved cysteine through the conserved F or W. The D gene is left open where the match is weak. Clone size, where shown, is once, few, many, or a class for clones that have expanded.

j_call d_call v_call clone_size cdr3_nt cdr3_aa
TRBJ1-1 TRBD1 TRBV28 NA TGTGCCAGCAGTTTACCGAAGACAGGGTCCACTGAAGCTTTCTTT CASSLPKTGSTEAFF
TRBJ2-1 TRBD2 TRBV28 few TGTGCCAGCAGTTTATGGGAGCTAGCGGGAGGGCCAGGGGAGCAGTTCTTC CASSLWELAGGPGEQFF
TRBJ2-7 TRBD1 TRBV19 NA TGTGCCAGTAGACTATCGGGACAGGGCTCCTACGAGCAGTACTTC CASRLSGQGSYEQYF
TRBJ1-2 NA TRBV27 NA TGTGCCAGCAGTTCTAAGAAAGACAGACCCTTCCTCGGCCTAGGGTATGGCTACACCTTC CASSSKKDRPFLGLGYGYTF
TRBJ2-6 TRBD1 TRBV27 few TGTGCCAGCAGGGAGGACAGGCACTCTGGGGCCAACGTCCTGACTTTC CASREDRHSGANVLTF
TRBJ2-1 NA TRBV29-1 few TGCAGCGTTGCTAACAATGAGCAGTTCTTC CSVANNEQFF
TRBJ2-1 TRBD2 TRBV5-1 NA TGCGCCAGCAGCTCCCGGAACAGCGGGGGGGGCAATGAGCAGTTCTTC CASSSRNSGGGNEQFF
TRBJ2-5 TRBD2 TRBV7-2 NA TGTGCCAGCAGCTTAGTGTGGACTAGCGGTTCGTCCCTCGAGACCCAGTACTTC CASSLVWTSGSSLETQYF
TRBJ2-7 TRBD2 TRBV7-2 NA TGTGCCAGCAGCTTAAAAAGCGGGAAGTCCTACGAGCAGTACTTC CASSLKSGKSYEQYF
TRBJ2-1 NA TRBV6-6 NA TGTGCCAGCACCCCCCTGACGGGTGAGCAGTTCTTC CASTPLTGEQFF
TRBJ2-1 NA TRBV7-9 few TGTGCCAGCAGCTTCTGGTCCGGGACCTACAATGAGCAGTTCTTC CASSFWSGTYNEQFF
TRBJ2-1 TRBD2 TRBV5-6 few TGTGCCAGCAGCCTTAGCGGGGGGGCCAATGAGCAGTTCTTC CASSLSGGANEQFF
TRBJ2-3 NA TRBV10-2 few TGCGCCAGCAGTGAGTCGGGCAGAGATACGCAGTATTTT CASSESGRDTQYF
TRBJ2-3 TRBD2 TRBV28 few TGTGCCAGCAGTTTCCAGGCGGGAGGGTCAGATACGCAGTATTTT CASSFQAGGSDTQYF
TRBJ2-5 NA TRBV15 NA TGTGCCACCAGCAACCGAGGCAGGGAAGAGACCCAGTACTTC CATSNRGREETQYF
TRBJ2-1 NA TRBV15 few TGTGCCACCAGCAGGCCGACAGGGAGGTCAACTGAGCAGTTCTTC CATSRPTGRSTEQFF
TRBJ1-6 NA TRBV27 NA TGTGCCAGCAGTTTATCGGGGGGGACCCTCCACTTT CASSLSGGTLHF
TRBJ2-7 TRBD1 TRBV27 few TGTGCCAGCAGTACATTTTGGACAGGAAGGTCCTACGAGCAGTACTTC CASSTFWTGRSYEQYF
TRBJ2-6 TRBD2 TRBV6-7 NA TGTGCCAGCAGTTACTCTCGGGGGGGCCCATCCTCTGGGGCCAACGTCCTGACTTTC CASSYSRGGPSSGANVLTF
TRBJ1-2 TRBD1 TRBV5-1 few TGCGCCAGCAGCACGGACAGGCCGAACTATGGCTACACCTTC CASSTDRPNYGYTF
TRBJ2-7 TRBD1 TRBV10-3 NA TGTGCCATTGGAACAGGGGCTAATCGGAGCTCCTACGAGCAGTACTTC CAIGTGANRSSYEQYF
TRBJ1-2 TRBD1 TRBV5-1 many TGCGCCAGCGGACAGGGTAACTATGGCTACACCTTC CASGQGNYGYTF
TRBJ2-2 TRBD2 TRBV19 few TGTGCCAGTACCTCGGGACTAGCGGGAGGAAACACCGGGGAGCTGTTTTTT CASTSGLAGGNTGELFF
TRBJ1-5 NA TRBV5-8 NA TGTGCCAGCAGCTTGAACAGTCCCCATCAGCCCCAGCATTTT CASSLNSPHQPQHF
TRBJ1-1 NA TRBV6-1 NA TGTGCAAGCGGACAAAAGAACACTGAAGCTTTCTTT CASGQKNTEAFF
TRBJ2-5 NA TRBV7-9 few TGTGCCAGCAGCTCGGGACTGCTCGGTGAGACCCAGTACTTC CASSSGLLGETQYF
TRBJ2-3 TRBD2 TRBV13 NA TGTGCCAGCAGCTCCGTCCCGGGACTAGCGGGAGGGCCGACAGATACGCAGTATTTT CASSSVPGLAGGPTDTQYF
TRBJ1-2 NA TRBV27 few TGTGCCAGCAGTTCTAGGGGGAGCCCGCCCAACTATGGCTACACCTTC CASSSRGSPPNYGYTF
TRBJ1-3 TRBD1 TRBV25-1 NA TGTGCCAGCAGGGACAGGGAGGCTGGAAACACCATATATTTT CASRDREAGNTIYF
TRBJ2-7 NA TRBV28 few TGTGCCAGCAGTTTATCTGCAGTCTCCTACGAGCAGTACTTC CASSLSAVSYEQYF
TRBJ2-1 NA TRBV21-1 few TGTGCCAGCAGCCCCGCACGGGGGGAAGCGGGGGATTTTAATGAGCAGTTCTTC CASSPARGEAGDFNEQFF
TRBJ1-2 TRBD1 TRBV7-8 NA TGTGCCAGCAGCTTATTCGGACAGGGTAACTATGGCTACACCTTC CASSLFGQGNYGYTF
TRBJ2-7 NA TRBV19 NA TGTGCCAGTAGTATGGGTCGAGGAGGGACCTACGAGCAGTACTTC CASSMGRGGTYEQYF
TRBJ2-3 NA TRBV18 NA TGTGCCAGCTCTCAGGACATACGCACAGATACGCAGTATTTT CASSQDIRTDTQYF
TRBJ2-7 NA TRBV28 NA TGTGCCAGCAGCCCAATTGGGCCCTTGCAGTACTTC CASSPIGPLQYF
TRBJ1-5 NA TRBV6-1 NA TGTGCCAGCAGTGATCCCGGTGCCAGCAATCAGCCCCAGCATTTT CASSDPGASNQPQHF
TRBJ2-3 TRBD2 TRBV25-1 few TGTGCCAGCGTGGCGGGGGATGGGGATACGCAGTATTTT CASVAGDGDTQYF
TRBJ2-7 TRBD1 TRBV5-1 NA TGCGCCAGCAGCTTGGCCTGGGACAGGGCCTACGAGCAGTACTTC CASSLAWDRAYEQYF
TRBJ2-3 NA TRBV5-1 few TGCGCCAGCAGCTTGGATACTAGCACAGATACGCAGTATTTT CASSLDTSTDTQYF
TRBJ1-4 NA TRBV5-5 few TGTGCCAGCAGCTCGAGCGGTTTAAATGAAAAACTGTTTTTT CASSSSGLNEKLFF
TRBJ2-5 TRBD2 TRBV5-4 few TGTGCCAGCAGCTTGGGGGGGCAGCGGGGGGCCCCAGAGACCCAGTACTTC CASSLGGQRGAPETQYF
TRBJ1-2 TRBD1 TRBV9 few TGTGCCAGCAGGGATGACAGGGGAATTCGCGGCTACACCTTC CASRDDRGIRGYTF
TRBJ2-7 NA TRBV19 few TGTGCCAGTAGTATTAAACTAGGGGGTCTCTACGAGCAGTACTTC CASSIKLGGLYEQYF